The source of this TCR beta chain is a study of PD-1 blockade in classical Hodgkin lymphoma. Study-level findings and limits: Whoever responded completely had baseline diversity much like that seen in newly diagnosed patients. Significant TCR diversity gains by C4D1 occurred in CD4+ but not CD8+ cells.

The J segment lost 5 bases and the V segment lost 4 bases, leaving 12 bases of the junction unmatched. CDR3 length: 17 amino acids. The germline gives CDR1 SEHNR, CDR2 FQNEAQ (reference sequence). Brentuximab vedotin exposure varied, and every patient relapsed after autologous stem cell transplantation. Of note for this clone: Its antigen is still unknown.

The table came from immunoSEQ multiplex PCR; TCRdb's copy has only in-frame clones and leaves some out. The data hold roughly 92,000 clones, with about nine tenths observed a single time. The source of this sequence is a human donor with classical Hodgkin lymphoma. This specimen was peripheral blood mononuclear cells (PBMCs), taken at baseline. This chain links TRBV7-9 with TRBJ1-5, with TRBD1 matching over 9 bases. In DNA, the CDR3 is TGTGCCAGCAGCTCGACACACAGGGGGCAAAGGTATCAGCCCCAGCATTTT. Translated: CASSSTHRGQRYQPQHF.